The TCR beta chain under discussion was sequenced for a study of T cells in Graves' hyperthyroidism and ophthalmopathy. In this sample, this clonotype turned up many times. Its specificity is unknown. Study findings and constraints: Blood also held most thyroid clonotypes expanded beyond 0.001. Ophthalmopathy got predicted by the model a median about six months before its onset.

The investigators amplified TCR beta CDR3 regions from RNA transcripts. With the HTBI primer set, the TCR CDR3 went through a first round of RT-PCR. TCRdb re-called the multiplex PCR reads with MiXCR, one entry per CDR3 protein. The sample lists about 720,000 distinct CDR3 sequences, under 20% occurring once. Per germline, CDR1 DFQATT and CDR2 SNEGSKA (reference sequence). This CDR3 region has 15 residues. Trimming at V came to 5 bases and at J to 0 bases, leaving 7 bases not matched to a gene. With a duration under 2 months, the hyperthyroidism was newly diagnosed in patients aged 18 to 65. This clonotype was sampled from a woman aged 45-65 years with Graves' hyperthyroidism that later progressed to Graves' ophthalmopathy. Source material: blood. The chain uses TRBV20-1 and TRBJ2-1; TRBD2 matches 7 bases. CDR3 nucleotides: TGCAGTGCTCGAGGGGACTACCGCTCCTACAATGAGCAGTTCTTC. It yields the protein CSARGDYRSYNEQFF.